This T cell receptor beta chain was documented in a study of human T cells and chemical hapten exposure. The wider study: DPC 0.01% went on the upper back by patch test, with reading at 6 days. Whole-study results and caveats: No change in TCRs above 1 in 1000 frequency was produced by DPC sensitization.

The V gene's germline CDR1 is DFQATT and CDR2 SNEGSKA (reference sequence). Trimming cost V 3 bases and J 2 bases; bases outside gene matches: 6. The CDR3 has 15 amino acids. This clonotype was counted at least ten times. Antigen: not known. Under the authors' procedure: Sample TCR counts, which ranged from about 20,000 to 690,600, had a median of roughly 92,000. TCRdb called the RACE reads again in MiXCR, with one record for every CDR3 protein. TCRdb, rather than the study authors, made the V and J calls. The table lists approximately 400,000 distinct CDR3 sequences, roughly 5% of them singletons, with 2% to 2.5% in the top ten. Noted time point: patch test 1, 2 weeks after DPC sensitization. Treatment here: therapeutic diphenylcyclopropenone sensitization with weekly scalp DPC. Unfractionated whole blood served as the source for total RNA extraction.

The source material was whole blood, sampled in connection with sensitization to the hapten diphenylcyclopropenone (DPC). The V call is TRBV20-1, the J call TRBJ2-3; 9 bases align to TRBD2. This TCR derives from a woman between 50 and 59 years old with alopecia areata. Some clones in this sample may be carry-over from other donors' samples. CDR3 nucleotides: TGCAGTGCTAGTAGGAGCGGGGGGAACACAGATACGCAGTATTTT. It encodes CSASRSGGNTDTQYF.